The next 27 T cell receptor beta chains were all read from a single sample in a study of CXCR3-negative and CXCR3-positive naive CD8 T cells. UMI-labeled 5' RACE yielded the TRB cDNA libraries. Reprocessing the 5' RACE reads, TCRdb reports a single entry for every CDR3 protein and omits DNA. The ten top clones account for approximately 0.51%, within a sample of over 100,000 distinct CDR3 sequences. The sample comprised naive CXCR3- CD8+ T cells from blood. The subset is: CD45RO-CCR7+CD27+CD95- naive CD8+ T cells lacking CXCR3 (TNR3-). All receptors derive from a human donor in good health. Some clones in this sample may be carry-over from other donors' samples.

CDR3 protein: CAVAGLLNEQYF. V and J are TRBV3-1 and TRBJ2-7. Germline lookup yields CDR1 LGHDT and CDR2 YNNKEL (reference sequence). The CDR3 length is 12 residues.

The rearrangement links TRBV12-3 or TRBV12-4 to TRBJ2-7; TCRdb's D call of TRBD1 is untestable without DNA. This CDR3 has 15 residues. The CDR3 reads CASSFPGTGRREQYF.

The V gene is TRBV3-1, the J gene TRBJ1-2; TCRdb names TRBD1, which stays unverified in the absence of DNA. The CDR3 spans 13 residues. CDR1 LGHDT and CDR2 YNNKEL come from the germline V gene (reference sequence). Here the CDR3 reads CASSPGQLYGYTF.

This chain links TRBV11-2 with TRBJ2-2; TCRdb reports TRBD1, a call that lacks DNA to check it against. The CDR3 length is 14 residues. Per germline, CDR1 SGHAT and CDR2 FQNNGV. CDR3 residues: CASSNRGGTGELFF.

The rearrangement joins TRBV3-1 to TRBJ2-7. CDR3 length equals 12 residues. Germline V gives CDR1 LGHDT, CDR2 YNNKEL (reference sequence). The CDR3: CASSLRLYEQYF.

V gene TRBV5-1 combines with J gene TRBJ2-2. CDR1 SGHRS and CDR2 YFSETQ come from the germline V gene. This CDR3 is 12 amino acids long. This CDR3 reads CASSSETGELFF.

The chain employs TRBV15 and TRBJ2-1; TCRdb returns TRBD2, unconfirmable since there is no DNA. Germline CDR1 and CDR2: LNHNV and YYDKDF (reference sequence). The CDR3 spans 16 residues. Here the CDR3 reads CATSRGTSGGYNEQFF. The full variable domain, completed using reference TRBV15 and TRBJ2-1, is DAMVIQNPRYQVTQFGKPVTLSCSQTLNHNVMYWYQQKSSQAPKLLFHYYDKDFNNEADTPDNFQSRRPNTSFCFLDIRSPGLGDTAMYLCATSRGTSGGYNEQFFGPGTRLTVL.

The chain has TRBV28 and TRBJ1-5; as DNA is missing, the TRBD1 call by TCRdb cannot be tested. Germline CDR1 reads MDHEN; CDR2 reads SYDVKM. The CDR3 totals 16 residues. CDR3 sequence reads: CASSPGRGDSNQPQHF.

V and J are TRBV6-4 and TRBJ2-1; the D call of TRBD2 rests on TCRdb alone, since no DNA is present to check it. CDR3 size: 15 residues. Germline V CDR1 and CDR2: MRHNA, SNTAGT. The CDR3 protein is CASSDGAGDYNEQFF.

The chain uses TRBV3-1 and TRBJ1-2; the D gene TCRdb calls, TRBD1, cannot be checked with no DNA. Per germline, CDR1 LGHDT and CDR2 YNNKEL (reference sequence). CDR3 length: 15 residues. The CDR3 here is CASSQTGIPHYGYTF.

The CDR3 protein is CASRAGQGHEQYF. The rearrangement links TRBV6-5 to TRBJ2-7; the TCRdb D gene call, TRBD1, has no DNA to confirm it. The germline V gene has CDR1 MNHEY and CDR2 SVGAGI. The CDR3 has 13 residues.

The CDR3 loop is CASSKLAHEQFF. V usage is TRBV21-1 and J usage is TRBJ2-1; the TCRdb D gene call, TRBD2, has no DNA to confirm it. TRBV21-1 is annotated as a pseudogene. This CDR3 region has 12 residues.

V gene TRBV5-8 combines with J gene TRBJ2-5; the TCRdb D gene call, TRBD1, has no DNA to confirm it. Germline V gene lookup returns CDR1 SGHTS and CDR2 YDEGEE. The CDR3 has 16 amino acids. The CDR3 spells CASRNLQGARRETQYF. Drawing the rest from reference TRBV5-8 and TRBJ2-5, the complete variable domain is EAGVTQSPTHLIKTRGQQATLRCSPISGHTSVYWYQQALGLGLQFLLWYDEGEERNRGNFPPRFSGRQFPNYSSELNVNALELEDSALYLCASRNLQGARRETQYFGPGTRLLVL.

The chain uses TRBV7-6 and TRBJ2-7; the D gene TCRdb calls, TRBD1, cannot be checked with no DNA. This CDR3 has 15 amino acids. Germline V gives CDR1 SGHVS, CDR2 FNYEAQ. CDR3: CASSLAGGGSYEQYF.

The CDR3 reads CSASYRDTSYNEQFF. The chain carries TRBV20-1 and TRBJ2-1; the D call from TCRdb, TRBD1, cannot be confirmed without DNA. There are 15 residues in the CDR3. The germline CDR1 and CDR2 sequences are DFQATT and SNEGSKA (reference sequence).

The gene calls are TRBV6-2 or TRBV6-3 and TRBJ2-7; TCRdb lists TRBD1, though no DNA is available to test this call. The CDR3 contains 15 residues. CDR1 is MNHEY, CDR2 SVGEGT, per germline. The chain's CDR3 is CASSSPHRSSYEQYF.

The CDR3: CASTTSGPYNEQFF. V gene TRBV19 combines with J gene TRBJ2-1; TCRdb's D gene call, TRBD2, goes unchecked for lack of DNA. The CDR3 loop spans 14 amino acids. From germline, CDR1 is LNHDA and CDR2 SQIVND (reference sequence). Based on the CDR3 plus reference TRBV19 and TRBJ2-1, the full variable domain is DGGITQSPKYLFRKEGQNVTLSCEQNLNHDAMYWYRQDPGQGLRLIYYSQIVNDFQKGDIAEGYSVSREKKESFPLTVTSAQKNPTAFYLCASTTSGPYNEQFFGPGTRLTVL.

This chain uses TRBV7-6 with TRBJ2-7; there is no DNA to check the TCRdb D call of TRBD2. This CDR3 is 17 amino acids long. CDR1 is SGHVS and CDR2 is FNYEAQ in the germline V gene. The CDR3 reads CASSLDPGLAGAGEQYF.

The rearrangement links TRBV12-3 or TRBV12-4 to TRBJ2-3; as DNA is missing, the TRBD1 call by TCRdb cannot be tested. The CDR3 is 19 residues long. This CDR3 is CASSHPLPTGTGSADTQYF.

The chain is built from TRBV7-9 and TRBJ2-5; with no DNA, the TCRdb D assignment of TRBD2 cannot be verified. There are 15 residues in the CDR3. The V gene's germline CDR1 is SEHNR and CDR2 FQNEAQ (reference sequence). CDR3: CASSLVQRGDETQYF.

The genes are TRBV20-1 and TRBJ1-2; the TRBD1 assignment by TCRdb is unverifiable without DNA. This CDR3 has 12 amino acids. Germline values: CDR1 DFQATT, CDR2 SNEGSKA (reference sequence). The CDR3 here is CSARPGNYGYTF.

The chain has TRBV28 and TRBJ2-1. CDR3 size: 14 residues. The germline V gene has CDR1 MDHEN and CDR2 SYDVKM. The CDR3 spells CASSLISSYNEQFF.

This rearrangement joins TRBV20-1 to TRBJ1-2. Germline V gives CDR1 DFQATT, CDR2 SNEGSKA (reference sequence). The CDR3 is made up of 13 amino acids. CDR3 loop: CSVPRQTNYGYTF.

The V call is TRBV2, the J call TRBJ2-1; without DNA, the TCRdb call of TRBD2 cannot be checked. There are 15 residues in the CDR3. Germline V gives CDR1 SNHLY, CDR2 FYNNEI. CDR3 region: CASSDSLPIGHEKFF. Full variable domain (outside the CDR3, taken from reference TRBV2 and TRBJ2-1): EPEVTQTPSHQVTQMGQEVILRCVPISNHLYFYWYRQILGQKVEFLVSFYNNEISEKSEIFDDQFSVERPDGSNFTLKIRSTKLEDSAMYFCASSDSLPIGHEKFFGPGTRLTVL.

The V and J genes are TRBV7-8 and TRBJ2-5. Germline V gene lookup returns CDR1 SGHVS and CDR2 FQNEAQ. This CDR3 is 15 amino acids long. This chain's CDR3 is CASSLAGGNQETQYF. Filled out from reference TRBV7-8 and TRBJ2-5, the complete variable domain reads GAGVSQSPRYKVAKRGQDVALRCDPISGHVSLFWYQQALGQGPEFLTYFQNEAQLDKSGLPSDRFFAERPEGSVSTLKIQRTQQEDSAVYLCASSLAGGNQETQYFGPGTRLLVL.

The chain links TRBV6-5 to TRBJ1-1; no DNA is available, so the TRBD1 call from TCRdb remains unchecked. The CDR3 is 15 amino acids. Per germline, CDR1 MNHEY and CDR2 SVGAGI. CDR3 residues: CASSYSRQGASEAFF.

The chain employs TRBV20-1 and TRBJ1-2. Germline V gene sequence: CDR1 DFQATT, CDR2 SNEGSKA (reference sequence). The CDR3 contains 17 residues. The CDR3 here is CSARDWETRRINYGYTF.